This paragraph reports one TCR beta chain. Its antigen is undetermined. The CDR3 sequence is 13 residues long. The ends were cut back, 0 bases at V and 6 bases at J, with 8 bases in the middle. The V gene's germline CDR1 is MNHEY and CDR2 SVGAGI. As the sequencing template, cDNA was produced by extracting RNA and reverse transcribing it. Data came from immunoSEQ multiplex PCR; TCRdb stores just in-frame clones and leaves some out. Of about 140,000 clones detected, around 86% appear once; the ten largest clones hold around 13%. The treatment was: oral pan-JAK inhibitor, 5-10 mg twice daily. The record originates from a study of CD8+ T cells in alopecia areata. On the study more broadly: For 6 to 18 months, tofacitinib was taken, and 6 months off drug followed.

The study's findings and limits: Scalp clonality dropped significantly under tofacitinib, as did expanded CD8+ top-100 clones. While tofacitinib was given, many expanded lesional clones persisted in scalp and blood.

This receptor was identified in a human donor with alopecia areata. The sample in question was CD8+ T cells sorted from blood, obtained at week 4, from a patient treated with tofacitinib. The chain uses TRBV6-5 and TRBJ1-1; D unresolved. The CDR3 sequence is CASSYSVGAEAFF. CDR3 nucleotides: TGTGCCAGCAGTTACTCGGTTGGGGCTGAAGCTTTCTTT.